Below, 7 T cell receptor beta chains from the same sample are listed, as sequenced in a study of technical replicates of blood from a few donors. Profiling relied on immunoSEQ multiplex PCR, and the TCRdb table lists in-frame clones only, not all of them. The sample shows over 85,000 clones, about 94% of them seen only once. Sequences were obtained from T cells isolated from PBMCs. The origin of the receptors is a human donor in good health.

This sequence joins TRBV5-1 and TRBJ2-7; D is possibly TRBD2 (6 bases). The CDR3 contains 15 residues. Germline loops: CDR1 SGHRS, CDR2 YFSETQ. V lost 0 bases and J 2 bases, leaving 12 bases between the germline ends. The CDR3 nucleotides are TGCGCCAGCAGCTTGGGGGCGGGACGTACCTACGAGCAGTACTTC. Residues: CASSLGAGRTYEQYF.

As DNA, the CDR3 is TGTGCCAGCACCCTCGATCTTAGCCGTATCTACAATGAGCAGTTCTTC. Translation gives CASTLDLSRIYNEQFF. The V call is TRBV11-2, the J call TRBJ2-1; D unresolved. The germline gives CDR1 SGHAT, CDR2 FQNNGV. The CDR3 is 16 residues long. V was pared by 7 bases and J by 3 bases, with 19 bases between.

This clone was seen only once. J is TRBJ1-2 and V is TRBV6-1; TRBD1 is a possible D gene (5 bases). CDR3 length equals 13 residues. V lost 6 bases and J 4 bases, leaving 12 bases between the germline ends. Germline V gives CDR1 MNHNS, CDR2 SASEGT. The CDR3 is CASRLDSPYGYTF. CDR3 bases: TGTGCCAGCAGGCTAGACAGCCCCTATGGCTACACCTTC.

The gene calls are TRBV7-6 and TRBJ1-5, with D unresolved. Germline V gives CDR1 SGHVS, CDR2 FNYEAQ. Trimming removed 1 base from V and 10 bases from J, with 11 bases in between. The CDR3 extends over 13 amino acids. This CDR3 reads CASSLESRGPQHF. CDR3 nucleotide sequence: TGTGCCAGCAGCTTAGAGTCCCGGGGACCCCAGCATTTT.

The chain employs TRBV13 and TRBJ2-1; D possibly corresponds to TRBD2 (5 bases). The CDR3 extends over 13 amino acids. With 5 bases removed from V and 7 bases from J, the gap between germline ends came to 12 bases. CDR1 PRHDT and CDR2 FYEKMQ come from the germline V gene (reference sequence). Here the CDR3 reads CASSPQGGNEQFF. The CDR3 DNA is TGTGCCAGCAGCCCTCAAGGAGGTAATGAGCAGTTCTTC.

CDR3 in DNA: TGTGCCAGCAGCCTACTAGCGGGATCTTCCTACGAGCAGTACTTC. As protein: CASSLLAGSSYEQYF. The genes are TRBV2 and TRBJ2-7; 10 bases agree with TRBD2. With V trimmed by 6 bases and J by 1 base, 6 bases remained unmatched. The V gene's germline CDR1 is SNHLY and CDR2 FYNNEI. The CDR3 is made up of 15 amino acids.

The chain links TRBV11-2 to TRBJ2-7; 8 positions agree with TRBD1. The germline V gene has CDR1 SGHAT and CDR2 FQNNGV. Unmatched junction bases numbered 5, after V lost 4 bases and J lost 6 bases. This CDR3 comprises 13 residues. The CDR3 DNA follows: TGTGCCAGCAGCTCAACAGGGGGTGGCGAGCAGTACTTC. This encodes CASSSTGGGEQYF.